The present entry profiles one T cell receptor (beta chain) with its context. What it binds is unknown. Trimming pared 3 bases from V and 7 bases from J, leaving 16 bases between. The CDR3 totals 13 residues. Germline V CDR1 and CDR2: DFQATT, SNEGSKA (reference sequence). Then a second PCR, running roughly 6 to 12 cycles, was carried out with a sample-barcoded 5' primer and a J-beta primer mix. The template-switch adaptor was a 5' adaptor with 12 random nucleotides. It tagged each cDNA molecule. No fewer than 3 million CDR3-containing paired-end reads came from each sample. From the 5' RACE reads, TCRdb called clonotypes with MiXCR, one entry per CDR3 protein. In the table there are almost 800,000 distinct CDR3 sequences, over 45% of which are singletons. The source of the sample is a study of blood T cells in healthy people across ages. Whole-study results and caveats: Compared with aged donors, long-lived donors showed fewer expanded clones, suggesting selection. Naive and antigen-experienced cells were not separated, limiting conclusive comparison.

V is TRBV20-1 and J is TRBJ2-7; no firm D call. The clonotype was recovered from a man aged 25 to 40 in good health. Sequencing used blood. The DNA of the CDR3 is TGCAGTGCTAGGCCCCCAGCCAACAATGAGCAGTACTTC. Translation gives CSARPPANNEQYF.